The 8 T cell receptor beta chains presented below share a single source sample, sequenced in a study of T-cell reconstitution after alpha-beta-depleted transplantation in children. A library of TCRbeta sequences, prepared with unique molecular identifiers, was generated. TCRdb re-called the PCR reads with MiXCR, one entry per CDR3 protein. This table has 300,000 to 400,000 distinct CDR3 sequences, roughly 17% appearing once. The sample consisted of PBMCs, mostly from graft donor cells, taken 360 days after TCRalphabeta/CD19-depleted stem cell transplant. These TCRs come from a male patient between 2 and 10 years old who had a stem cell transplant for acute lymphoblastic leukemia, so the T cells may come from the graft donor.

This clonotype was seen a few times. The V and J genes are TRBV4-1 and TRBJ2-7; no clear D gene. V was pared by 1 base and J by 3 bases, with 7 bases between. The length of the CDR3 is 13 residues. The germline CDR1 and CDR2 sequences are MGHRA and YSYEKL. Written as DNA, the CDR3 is TGCGCCAGCAGCCAAGTTTTGAACTACGAGCAGTACTTC. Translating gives CASSQVLNYEQYF.

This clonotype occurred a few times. The CDR3, as DNA: TGCAGCGTTGGGGCGGGTCCGGCAGGGACCCAGTACTTC. Translated, it gives CSVGAGPAGTQYF. The V gene is TRBV29-1, the J gene TRBJ2-5; D is possibly TRBD2 (5 bases). This CDR3 contains 13 residues. V was pared by 4 bases and J by 7 bases, with 16 bases between. Germline values: CDR1 SQVTM, CDR2 ANQGSEA.

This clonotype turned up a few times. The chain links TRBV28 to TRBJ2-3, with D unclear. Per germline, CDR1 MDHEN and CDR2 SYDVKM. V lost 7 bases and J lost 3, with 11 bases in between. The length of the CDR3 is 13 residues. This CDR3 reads CASNPVGTDTQYF. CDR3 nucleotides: TGTGCCAGCAACCCGGTGGGGACAGATACGCAGTATTTT.

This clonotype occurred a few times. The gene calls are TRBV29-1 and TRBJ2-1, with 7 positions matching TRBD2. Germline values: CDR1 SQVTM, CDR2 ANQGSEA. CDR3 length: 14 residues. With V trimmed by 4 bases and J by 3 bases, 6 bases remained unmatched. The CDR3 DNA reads TGCAGCGTTGCCCTAGCGGCTTTCTACAATGAGCAGTTCTTC. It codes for CSVALAAFYNEQFF.

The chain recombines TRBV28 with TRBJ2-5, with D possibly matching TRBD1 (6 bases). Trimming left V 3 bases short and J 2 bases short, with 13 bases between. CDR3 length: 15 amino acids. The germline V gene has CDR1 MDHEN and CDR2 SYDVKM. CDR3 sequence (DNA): TGTGCCAGCAGTTTTCTACAGGGAAAACAAGAGACCCAGTACTTC. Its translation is CASSFLQGKQETQYF. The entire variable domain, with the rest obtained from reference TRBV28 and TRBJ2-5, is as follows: DVKVTQSSRYLVKRTGEKVFLECVQDMDHENMFWYRQDPGLGLRLIYFSYDVKMKEKGDIPEGYSVSREKKERFSLILESASTNQTSMYLCASSFLQGKQETQYFGPGTRLLVL.

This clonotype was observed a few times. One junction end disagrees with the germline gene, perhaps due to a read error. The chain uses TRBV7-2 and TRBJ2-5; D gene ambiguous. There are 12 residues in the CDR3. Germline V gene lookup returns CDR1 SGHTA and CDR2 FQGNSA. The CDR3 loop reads CASSPNLEAQYF. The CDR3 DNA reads TGTGCCAGCAGCCCGAACCTAGAGGCCCAGTACTTC.

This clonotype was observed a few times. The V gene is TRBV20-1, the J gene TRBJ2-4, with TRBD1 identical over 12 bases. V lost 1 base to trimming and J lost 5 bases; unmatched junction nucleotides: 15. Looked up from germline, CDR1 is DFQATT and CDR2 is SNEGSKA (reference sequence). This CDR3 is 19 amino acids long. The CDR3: CSARVLTPGQGAGENIQYF. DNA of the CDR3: TGCAGTGCTAGAGTCCTGACTCCGGGACAGGGGGCTGGGGAAAACATTCAGTACTTC.

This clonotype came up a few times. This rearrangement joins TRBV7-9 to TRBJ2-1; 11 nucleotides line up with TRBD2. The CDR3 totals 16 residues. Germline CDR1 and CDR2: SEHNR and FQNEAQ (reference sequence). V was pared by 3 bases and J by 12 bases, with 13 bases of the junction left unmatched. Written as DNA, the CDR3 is TGTGCCAGCAGCTTGCCGGGACTAGCGGCCCCGGGGCTGCAGTTCTTC. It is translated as CASSLPGLAAPGLQFF. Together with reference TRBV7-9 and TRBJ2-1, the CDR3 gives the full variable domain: DTGVSQNPRHKITKRGQNVTFRCDPISEHNRLYWYRQTLGQGPEFLTYFQNEAQLEKSRLLSDRFSAERPKGSFSTLEIQRTEQGDSAMYLCASSLPGLAAPGLQFFGPGTRLTVL.